One sample yielded the 9 T cell receptor beta chains listed below, sequenced in a study of T cell repertoires in ileal Crohn's disease. Profiled with immunoSEQ multiplex PCR; TCRdb holds only in-frame clones, not every one. The top ten hold roughly 19% of the sample, which has some 30,000 clones, 80% seen once. The sequencing input was ileal tissue. The receptors were gathered from an adult with Crohn's disease.

The rearrangement links TRBV5-4 to TRBJ2-4; the match to TRBD1 covers 9 bases. The germline gives CDR1 SGHNT, CDR2 YYREEE (reference sequence). V lost 2 bases to trimming and J lost 8 bases; unmatched junction nucleotides: 5. The CDR3 totals 14 residues. The CDR3 reads CASSLRDREDIQYF. The CDR3 bases are TGTGCCAGCAGCTTAAGGGACAGGGAAGACATTCAGTACTTC.

The chain is built from TRBV20-1 and TRBJ2-7; a possible D gene is TRBD1 (6 bases). The length of the CDR3 is 11 residues. With 6 bases removed from V and 3 bases from J, the gap between germline ends came to 9 bases. The germline V gene encodes CDR1 DFQATT and CDR2 SNEGSKA (reference sequence). CDR3 sequence reads: CSAADSYEQYF. The CDR3 bases are TGCAGTGCAGCGGACAGCTACGAGCAGTACTTC.

CDR3 loop: CASDGRVPSYEQYF. The CDR3 nucleotides are TGTGCCAGTGACGGGAGGGTCCCCTCCTACGAGCAGTACTTC. V usage is TRBV6-5 and J usage is TRBJ2-7; 8 bases fit TRBD2. CDR3 length equals 14 residues. J gave up 0 bases and V 9 bases, and 7 bases lay outside the gene matches. The germline V gene has CDR1 MNHEY and CDR2 SVGAGI.

The chain combines TRBV29-1 with TRBJ2-5, with 11 bases matching TRBD1. The J segment lost 5 bases and the V segment lost 7 bases, leaving 6 bases of the junction unmatched. The CDR3 sequence is 13 residues long. Germline V gene data show CDR1 as SQVTM and CDR2 as ANQGSEA. Here the CDR3 reads CSGGQGGRETQYF. The CDR3 nucleotides read TGCAGCGGGGGACAGGGGGGGAGGGAGACCCAGTACTTC.

V is TRBV6-1 and J is TRBJ1-2, with TRBD1 as a possible D gene (6 bases). This CDR3 is built from 13 residues. V gave up 7 bases and J gave up 4 bases, with 13 bases separating them. From germline, CDR1 is MNHNS and CDR2 SASEGT. CDR3 in amino acids: CASNDRTRYGYTF. In DNA, the CDR3 is TGTGCCAGCAATGACAGGACACGCTATGGCTACACCTTC.

CDR3 sequence reads: CASRTPGQGYEQYF. CDR3 sequence (DNA): TGTGCCAGCAGGACTCCGGGACAGGGTTACGAGCAGTACTTC. The rearrangement links TRBV6-6 to TRBJ2-7; 9 bases fit TRBD1. Germline V gene sequence: CDR1 MNHNY, CDR2 SVGAGI (reference sequence). Unmatched junction bases numbered 7, after V lost 6 bases and J lost 4 bases. This CDR3 spans 14 amino acids.

V is TRBV2 and J is TRBJ2-1, with 7 positions matching TRBD1. V gave up 7 bases and J gave up 2 bases; unmatched junction bases: 5. The CDR3 runs 14 residues. Germline values: CDR1 SNHLY, CDR2 FYNNEI. The chain's CDR3 is CASTRQGTYNEQFF. CDR3 nucleotides: TGTGCCAGCACTAGACAGGGAACCTACAATGAGCAGTTCTTC.

The V call is TRBV6-1, the J call TRBJ1-5; D gene uncertain. V was trimmed by 7 bases and J by 2 bases, leaving 9 bases between them. CDR1 is MNHNS and CDR2 is SASEGT in the germline V gene. This CDR3 spans 13 amino acids. The CDR3 region has the DNA TGTGCCAGCATCTCACAACGCAATCAGCCCCAGCATTTT. Translated, it gives CASISQRNQPQHF.

The rearrangement links TRBV5-1 to TRBJ2-7, with TRBD2 matching 7 bases. CDR1 is SGHRS, CDR2 YFSETQ, per germline. This CDR3 region has 13 residues. Trimming took 2 bases from V and 2 from J; bases not matched to a gene: 1. CDR3 sequence: CASSFGGTYEQYF. CDR3 DNA: TGCGCCAGCAGCTTCGGGGGGACCTACGAGCAGTACTTC.